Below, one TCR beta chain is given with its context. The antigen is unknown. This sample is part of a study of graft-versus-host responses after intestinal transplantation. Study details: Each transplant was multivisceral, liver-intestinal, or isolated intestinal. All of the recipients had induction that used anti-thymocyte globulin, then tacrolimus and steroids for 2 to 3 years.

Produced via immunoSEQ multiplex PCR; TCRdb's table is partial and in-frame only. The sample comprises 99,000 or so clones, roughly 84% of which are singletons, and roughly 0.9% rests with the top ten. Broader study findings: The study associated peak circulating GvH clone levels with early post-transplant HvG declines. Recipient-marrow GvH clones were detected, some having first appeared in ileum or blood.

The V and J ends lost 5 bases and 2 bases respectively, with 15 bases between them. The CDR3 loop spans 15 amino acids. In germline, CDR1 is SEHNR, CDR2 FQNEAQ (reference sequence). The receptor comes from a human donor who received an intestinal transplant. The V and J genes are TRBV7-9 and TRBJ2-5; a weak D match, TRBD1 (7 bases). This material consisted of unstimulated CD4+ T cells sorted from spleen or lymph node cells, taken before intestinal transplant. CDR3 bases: TGTGCCAGCAGCGATTTGGAGGGGGCTCAAGAGACCCAGTACTTC. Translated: CASSDLEGAQETQYF. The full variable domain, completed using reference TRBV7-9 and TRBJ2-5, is DTGVSQNPRHKITKRGQNVTFRCDPISEHNRLYWYRQTLGQGPEFLTYFQNEAQLEKSRLLSDRFSAERPKGSFSTLEIQRTEQGDSAMYLCASSDLEGAQETQYFGPGTRLLVL.